The next 28 T cell receptor beta chains were all read from a single sample in a study of beta chain features in type 1 diabetes. cDNA synthesis used the whole RNA isolate, giving expressed TCRB sequences. The assay was immunoSEQ multiplex PCR, and TCRdb's table has in-frame clones only and misses some. The sample records around 350,000 clones, over 10% being singletons. What was sequenced was naive CD4+ T cells from blood. The receptors stem from a young man in good health.

The genes are TRBV5-1 and TRBJ1-3, with 9 bases matching TRBD1. From germline, CDR1 is SGHRS and CDR2 YFSETQ. The length of the CDR3 is 15 residues. The V segment lost 4 bases and the J segment 3 bases; nucleotides outside the gene matches: 5. DNA for the CDR3: TGCGCCAGCAGCCCCCGGACAGGGGTTGGAAACACCATATATTTT. As protein: CASSPRTGVGNTIYF. Drawing the rest from reference TRBV5-1 and TRBJ1-3, the complete variable domain is KAGVTQTPRYLIKTRGQQVTLSCSPISGHRSVSWYQQTPGQGLQFLFEYFSETQRNKGNFPGRFSGRQFSNSRSEMNVSTLELGDSALYLCASSPRTGVGNTIYFGEGSWLTVV.

This chain joins TRBV30 and TRBJ2-7, with 7 bases lining up with TRBD2. The CDR3 sequence is 14 residues long. Per the germline V gene, CDR1 is GTSNPN and CDR2 is SVGIG (reference sequence). V lost 3 bases and J lost 3; bases outside the gene matches: 8. The CDR3 nucleotides are TGTGCCTGGAGCCCAAACTGGGGGGGCTACGAGCAGTACTTC. Amino acid sequence: CAWSPNWGGYEQYF.

This clone came up once. This rearrangement joins TRBV5-1 to TRBJ1-1; no clear D. Germline V gives CDR1 SGHRS, CDR2 YFSETQ. The CDR3 is made up of 14 amino acids. V was clipped by 0 bases and J by 0 bases, with 6 bases between them. This chain's CDR3 is CASSLERLNTEAFF. CDR3 bases: TGCGCCAGCAGCTTGGAACGGTTGAACACTGAAGCTTTCTTT.

There are a few counts of this clone. V is TRBV30 and J is TRBJ1-2, with 10 bases identical to TRBD1. The V segment lost 0 bases and the J segment 5 bases; nucleotides outside the gene matches: 3. Germline CDR1 is GTSNPN and CDR2 is SVGIG (reference sequence). This CDR3 is built from 14 residues. The CDR3 nucleotides read TGTGCCTGGAGTGTGGGACAGGGGACGTATGGCTACACCTTC. This translates into CAWSVGQGTYGYTF.

The chain carries TRBV7-7 and TRBJ2-1; 7 bases align to TRBD1. Germline CDR1 SSHAT, CDR2 FNYEAQ (reference sequence). The trim removed 4 bases at V and 2 bases at J, leaving 8 bases unmatched. This CDR3 comprises 16 residues. The CDR3 sequence: CASSSVDRAAYNEQFF. The DNA of the CDR3 is TGTGCCAGCAGCTCAGTAGACAGGGCCGCCTACAATGAGCAGTTCTTC.

This clone has more than one count but fewer than ten. The chain is built from TRBV30 and TRBJ1-2, with D tentatively TRBD1 (5 bases). V lost 2 bases, J lost 2 bases, and 9 bases lay in between. The CDR3 has 13 residues. The germline gives CDR1 GTSNPN, CDR2 SVGIG (reference sequence). CDR3 loop: CAWSSGGNYGYTF. The CDR3 nucleotides are TGTGCCTGGAGTTCCGGGGGGAACTATGGCTACACCTTC.

V usage is TRBV5-1 and J usage is TRBJ2-5; D gene ambiguous. The CDR3 has 13 residues. Per germline, CDR1 SGHRS and CDR2 YFSETQ. V shed 5 bases and J shed 2 bases, with 10 bases lying between them. The CDR3 is CASSFAEQETQYF. CDR3 coding DNA: TGCGCCAGCAGTTTTGCAGAACAAGAGACCCAGTACTTC.

This clone was recorded a few times. This sequence joins TRBV4-3 and TRBJ2-7; a possible D gene is TRBD1 (6 bases). The CDR3 runs 15 residues. Germline CDR1 is LGHNA and CDR2 is YSLEER. Trimming removed 0 bases at V and 3 bases at J, with 12 bases between. CDR3 loop: CASSQDQGRRYEQYF. Here the CDR3 DNA reads TGCGCCAGCAGCCAAGATCAGGGGCGGCGCTACGAGCAGTACTTC.

The genes are TRBV7-3 and TRBJ2-1; 9 positions agree with TRBD2. V was clipped by 4 bases and J by 0 bases; unmatched bases: 4. The germline gives CDR1 SGHTA, CDR2 FQGTGA. The CDR3 totals 16 residues. The CDR3 nucleotides read TGTGCCAGCAGCTCGGGACTAGCTCGCTCCTACAATGAGCAGTTCTTC. This sequence encodes CASSSGLARSYNEQFF.

In this sample, this clone turned up once. The rearrangement joins TRBV6-5 to TRBJ2-5; 7 nucleotides align to TRBD2. The V and J ends lost 6 bases and 5 bases, in that order; junction bases with no gene match: 9. This CDR3 is built from 14 residues. Per germline, CDR1 MNHEY and CDR2 SVGAGI. The CDR3, as DNA: TGTGCCAGCAGGAATAGGGGAGCGGGGGAGACCCAGTACTTC. Encoded protein: CASRNRGAGETQYF.

This clone was detected ten times or more. The chain is built from TRBV29-1 and TRBJ1-1, with D uncertain. Germline values: CDR1 SQVTM, CDR2 ANQGSEA. V was cut by 3 bases and J by 7 bases, with 3 bases left in between. This CDR3 is 9 amino acids long. CDR3 coding DNA: TGCAGCGTTGATCTTGAAGCTTTCTTT. Translating gives CSVDLEAFF.

V gene TRBV7-3 combines with J gene TRBJ2-1; 7 nucleotides line up with TRBD1. V shed 9 bases, J shed 2 bases, and the junction held 7 bases outside the gene matches. CDR1 is SGHTA and CDR2 is FQGTGA in the germline V gene. The CDR3 sequence is 14 residues long. The CDR3 bases are TGTGCCAGTAGACCGGGACAGACCTACAATGAGCAGTTCTTC. It codes for CASRPGQTYNEQFF.

The CDR3 DNA reads TGTGCCAGCAGCTTAGCGGGGGGGCCGGATGAGCAGTTCTTC. The encoded protein is CASSLAGGPDEQFF. J is TRBJ2-1 and V is TRBV7-2, with a weak D call TRBD2 (7 bases). The CDR3 has 14 residues. The V end lost 0 bases, the J end lost 8 bases, and 11 bases lay between the germline ends. Germline lookup yields CDR1 SGHTA and CDR2 FQGNSA. The entire variable domain, with the rest obtained from reference TRBV7-2 and TRBJ2-1, is as follows: GAGVSQSPSNKVTEKGKDVELRCDPISGHTALYWYRQSLGQGLEFLIYFQGNSAPDKSGLPSDRFSAERTGGSVSTLTIQRTQQEDSAVYLCASSLAGGPDEQFFGPGTRLTVL.

A few counts support this clone. CDR3 sequence: CAWSVGGGYGETQYF. The DNA of the CDR3 is TGTGCCTGGAGTGTGGGGGGGGGTTATGGTGAGACCCAGTACTTC. The chain is built from TRBV30 and TRBJ2-5, with 7 nucleotides matching TRBD2. Germline CDR1 reads GTSNPN; CDR2 reads SVGIG (reference sequence). This CDR3 has 15 residues. J was trimmed by 5 bases and V by 0 bases; bases with no gene match: 9.

This clone was counted between two and nine times. This chain connects TRBV7-2 to TRBJ1-5, with 7 bases fitting TRBD1. Per germline, CDR1 SGHTA and CDR2 FQGNSA. V trimming: 2 bases; J trimming: 2 bases; junction bases outside the gene matches: 6. This CDR3 is 16 amino acids long. CDR3 in DNA: TGTGCCAGCAGCTTACTCCAGGGGGTTGGCAATCAGCCCCAGCATTTT. It codes for CASSLLQGVGNQPQHF.

This clone was seen a handful of times. This chain joins TRBV6-5 and TRBJ1-1; the match to TRBD1 covers 7 bases. The J segment lost 5 bases and the V segment lost 4 bases, leaving 13 bases of the junction unmatched. Germline CDR1 reads MNHEY; CDR2 reads SVGAGI. The CDR3 consists of 16 residues. The CDR3 bases are TGTGCCAGCAGTTCCGCGGCGAGGGGGCGGAGGACTGAAGCTTTCTTT. Protein sequence: CASSSAARGRRTEAFF.

The chain uses TRBV28 and TRBJ1-1; D uncertain. Germline lookup yields CDR1 MDHEN and CDR2 SYDVKM. V was trimmed by 2 bases and J by 7 bases, leaving 5 bases between them. There are 11 residues in the CDR3. CDR3 DNA sequence: TGTGCCAGCAGTTTAGGGAGTGAAGCTTTCTTT. This sequence encodes CASSLGSEAFF.

The chain is built from TRBV14 and TRBJ2-1; the D is unclear. Germline loops: CDR1 SGHDN, CDR2 FVKESK. The CDR3 totals 13 residues. V lost 2 bases and J lost 9, with 11 bases in between. CDR3 region: CASSQQQLGEQFF. CDR3 bases: TGTGCCAGCAGCCAACAACAGTTGGGTGAGCAGTTCTTC. Drawing the rest from reference TRBV14 and TRBJ2-1, the complete variable domain is EAGVTQFPSHSVIEKGQTVTLRCDPISGHDNLYWYRRVMGKEIKFLLHFVKESKQDESGMPNNRFLAERTGGTYSTLKVQPAELEDSGVYFCASSQQQLGEQFFGPGTRLTVL.

This clone was counted between two and nine times. V and J are TRBV28 and TRBJ2-3; 7 bases line up with TRBD1. Losses at the gene ends were 6 bases for V and 9 bases for J; bases not matched to a gene: 6. This CDR3 is built from 12 residues. The V gene's germline CDR1 is MDHEN and CDR2 SYDVKM. The DNA of the CDR3 is TGTGCCAGCAGGCCTGGGACAGCCACGCAGTATTTT. As protein: CASRPGTATQYF.

The chain is built from TRBV28 and TRBJ2-1; TRBD1 matches at 9 bases. The CDR3 contains 13 residues. CDR1 is MDHEN and CDR2 is SYDVKM in the germline V gene. Losses at the gene ends were 8 bases for V and 9 bases for J; bases not matched to a gene: 8. CDR3 amino acids: CASRLQGAPEQFF. CDR3 coding DNA: TGTGCCAGCCGATTACAGGGGGCCCCTGAGCAGTTCTTC.

This clone showed up many times. The CDR3 loop reads CSVEPTGHNEQFF. CDR3 nucleotides: TGCAGCGTTGAACCTACAGGGCACAATGAGCAGTTCTTC. The rearrangement links TRBV29-1 to TRBJ2-1, with a tentative D call TRBD1 (6 bases). Germline CDR1 is SQVTM and CDR2 is ANQGSEA. The V and J ends lost 2 bases and 5 bases respectively, with 10 bases between them. The CDR3 has 13 amino acids.

The chain recombines TRBV30 with TRBJ2-5; 10 bases are shared with TRBD1. CDR1 GTSNPN and CDR2 SVGIG come from the germline V gene (reference sequence). V lost 0 bases, J lost 2 bases, and 6 bases stayed unmatched. The CDR3 is made up of 16 amino acids. CDR3 nucleotide sequence: TGTGCCTGGAGTGTACGAGGGACAGGGGTTCAAGAGACCCAGTACTTC. Its protein product is CAWSVRGTGVQETQYF.

The rearrangement joins TRBV9 to TRBJ1-1; 12 positions agree with TRBD1. The CDR3 is 14 residues long. With V trimmed by 3 bases and J by 7 bases, 4 bases remained unmatched. Per the germline V gene, CDR1 is SGDLS and CDR2 is YYNGEE. CDR3: CASSAGQGAVEAFF. The CDR3 region has the DNA TGTGCCAGCAGCGCGGGACAGGGGGCCGTTGAAGCTTTCTTT.

This clone was picked up many times. The chain has TRBV19 and TRBJ2-6; the D gene is possibly TRBD2 (6 bases). CDR3 length: 16 residues. V was trimmed by 10 bases and J by 2 bases, leaving 18 bases between them. The germline V gene encodes CDR1 LNHDA and CDR2 SQIVND (reference sequence). CDR3 in amino acids: CATTLLRGTGANVLTF. Here the CDR3 DNA reads TGTGCCACCACTCTCCTTCGGGGGACTGGGGCCAACGTCCTGACTTTC.

This clone was seen only a few times. DNA for the CDR3: TGCGCCAGCAGCCAAGCCGTGGTGGGGAGCTACGAGCAGTACTTC. This sequence encodes CASSQAVVGSYEQYF. The chain links TRBV4-3 to TRBJ2-7; tentatively, D is TRBD2 (5 bases). Between the trimmed V and J ends, which lost 1 base and 3 bases, there was a span of 13 bases. Per germline, CDR1 LGHNA and CDR2 YSLEER. This CDR3 comprises 15 residues.

This clone was picked up a small number of times. The gene calls are TRBV5-4 and TRBJ2-1; 8 bases fit TRBD2. With V trimmed by 0 bases and J by 7 bases, 6 bases remained unmatched. Germline assignment: CDR1 SGHNT and CDR2 YYREEE (reference sequence). CDR3 length equals 15 residues. The CDR3 loop is CASSLAAGEWNEQFF. The CDR3 nucleotides are TGTGCCAGCAGCTTGGCAGCGGGAGAGTGGAATGAGCAGTTCTTC.

The chain has TRBV7-3 and TRBJ2-7, with 8 positions matching TRBD1. The V gene's germline CDR1 is SGHTA and CDR2 FQGTGA. There are 15 residues in the CDR3. The V and J ends lost 4 bases and 9 bases, in that order; junction bases with no gene match: 14. Written as DNA, the CDR3 is TGTGCCAGCAGCTACGCCGGTGGGACAGGAACACGGCAGTACTTC. Protein sequence: CASSYAGGTGTRQYF.

This clone was seen a handful of times. The chain recombines TRBV9 with TRBJ2-7; TRBD1 agrees at 8 bases. The V gene's germline CDR1 is SGDLS and CDR2 YYNGEE. J lost 3 bases, V lost 4 bases, and 12 bases had no gene match. This CDR3 is built from 16 residues. The CDR3 is CASSPRYGTGHYEQYF. The CDR3 DNA sequence: TGTGCCAGCAGCCCTAGGTATGGGACAGGTCACTACGAGCAGTACTTC. The full variable domain, completed using reference TRBV9 and TRBJ2-7, is DSGVTQTPKHLITATGQRVTLRCSPRSGDLSVYWYQQSLDQGLQFLIQYYNGEERAKGNILERFSAQQFPDLHSELNLSSLELGDSALYFCASSPRYGTGHYEQYFGPGTRLTVT.